The 17 T cell receptor beta chains given below trace back to one sample, sequenced in a study of blood T cell repertoires in COVID-19. Clones were read by immunoSEQ multiplex PCR, and TCRdb kept only the in-frame ones, dropping some. The sample lists under 500,000 clones, roughly 87% occurring once. The material sequenced was PBMCs or T cells enriched from blood (not recorded which). The receptors were sampled from a young woman with acute COVID-19.

The chain couples TRBV6-5 to TRBJ2-2, with 8 bases lining up with TRBD1. The CDR3 spans 14 residues. Germline lookup yields CDR1 MNHEY and CDR2 SVGAGI. V lost 6 bases and J lost 8; bases outside the gene matches: 8. CDR3 residues: CASRGQDLLGELFF. CDR3 nucleotides: TGTGCCAGCAGGGGACAGGACCTTCTTGGGGAGCTGTTTTTT.

V is TRBV7-6 and J is TRBJ2-5; D not certain. Per germline, CDR1 SGHVS and CDR2 FNYEAQ. V was cut by 0 bases and J by 5 bases, with 13 bases left in between. CDR3 length equals 15 residues. Here the CDR3 reads CASSLAQAPYETQYF. CDR3 coding DNA: TGTGCCAGCAGCTTAGCGCAGGCCCCCTACGAGACCCAGTACTTC.

The V call is TRBV11-3, the J call TRBJ2-1; weak D call: TRBD2 (5 bases). Trimming removed 3 bases at V and 12 bases at J, with 15 bases between. The CDR3 spans 13 residues. CDR1 is SGHNT, CDR2 YENEEA, per germline. CDR3: CASSFVSSGVQFF. CDR3 sequence (DNA): TGTGCCAGCAGCTTCGTGTCGTCCGGGGTGCAGTTCTTC.

The rearrangement joins TRBV2 to TRBJ2-7, with 8 bases matching TRBD2. The germline V gene has CDR1 SNHLY and CDR2 FYNNEI. CDR3 size: 14 residues. Unmatched junction bases numbered 6, after V lost 6 bases and J lost 2 bases. The chain's CDR3 is CASRSTSGAYEQYF. DNA for the CDR3: TGTGCCAGCAGAAGTACTAGCGGAGCCTACGAGCAGTACTTC.

This rearrangement joins TRBV9 to TRBJ1-3; D gene uncertain. Per the germline V gene, CDR1 is SGDLS and CDR2 is YYNGEE. The CDR3 totals 16 residues. V was pared by 2 bases and J by 0 bases, with 12 bases between. The CDR3 DNA reads as TGTGCCAGCAGCGTCTCCTTTGGAGGCTCTGGAAACACCATATATTTT. Translation gives CASSVSFGGSGNTIYF. Full variable domain (missing parts from reference TRBV9 and TRBJ1-3): DSGVTQTPKHLITATGQRVTLRCSPRSGDLSVYWYQQSLDQGLQFLIQYYNGEERAKGNILERFSAQQFPDLHSELNLSSLELGDSALYFCASSVSFGGSGNTIYFGEGSWLTVV.

This clone was seen a handful of times. The chain combines TRBV9 with TRBJ2-5; TRBD2 agrees at 9 bases. CDR3 length: 16 amino acids. J gave up 2 bases and V 0 bases, and 5 bases lay outside the gene matches. CDR1 is SGDLS, CDR2 YYNGEE, per germline. The CDR3 spells CASSVGLAGLQETQYF. CDR3 sequence (DNA): TGTGCCAGCAGCGTAGGGCTAGCGGGATTACAAGAGACCCAGTACTTC.

The chain couples TRBV7-2 to TRBJ2-2; TRBD2 matches 12 bases. Unmatched junction bases numbered 8, after V lost 9 bases and J lost 3 bases. The CDR3 sequence is 16 residues long. Germline V gene sequence: CDR1 SGHTA, CDR2 FQGNSA. CDR3 DNA: TGTGCCAGTAGGACTAGCGGGGATTTTGACACCGGGGAGCTGTTTTTT. It encodes CASRTSGDFDTGELFF.

V is TRBV27 and J is TRBJ2-1; 8 bases are a match to TRBD2. Looked up from germline, CDR1 is MNHEY and CDR2 is SMNVEV (reference sequence). This CDR3 is 15 amino acids long. V was pared by 2 bases and J by 9 bases, with 9 bases of the junction left unmatched. DNA of the CDR3: TGTGCCAGCAGTTTAAGTACGGGAGGGTCTGGTGAGCAGTTCTTC. Encoded protein: CASSLSTGGSGEQFF.

This clone occurred once. The V gene is TRBV12-5, the J gene TRBJ2-1; the match to TRBD2 covers 11 bases. The CDR3 has 16 residues. Losses at the gene ends were 6 bases for V and 4 bases for J; bases not matched to a gene: 8. Germline CDR1 LGHNT, CDR2 FRNRAP. The CDR3 protein is CASGPAGTSGYNEQFF. DNA of the CDR3: TGTGCTAGTGGACCCGCCGGGACTAGCGGTTACAATGAGCAGTTCTTC.

The V and J genes are TRBV10-3 and TRBJ2-7; 10 bases are shared with TRBD2. This CDR3 region has 15 residues. CDR1 is ENHRY and CDR2 is SYGVKD in the germline V gene. The ends lost 6 bases at V and 2 bases at J; junction bases unmatched: 7. This chain's CDR3 is CAIREKAGGPYEQYF. In nucleotides, the CDR3 is TGTGCCATCAGAGAAAAAGCGGGGGGGCCCTACGAGCAGTACTTC.

The V gene is TRBV3-1 (or the pseudogene TRBV3-2), the J gene TRBJ1-2; no firm D call. The V and J ends lost 1 base and 7 bases respectively, with 13 bases between them. The CDR3 runs to 14 residues. CDR1 is LGHDT and CDR2 is YNNKEL in the germline V gene (reference sequence). The DNA of the CDR3 is TGTGCCAGCAGCCAAGCTATGGCAGGCCTTGGCTACACCTTC. Protein sequence: CASSQAMAGLGYTF.

The chain has TRBV25-1 and TRBJ2-1; TRBD1 agrees at 10 bases. Trimming cost V 4 bases and J 4 bases; bases outside gene matches: 4. Per the germline V gene, CDR1 is MGHDK and CDR2 is SYGVNS. CDR3 length: 15 amino acids. This CDR3 is CASSVRDRGYNEQFF. The CDR3 coding sequence is TGTGCCAGCAGTGTCCGGGACAGGGGATACAATGAGCAGTTCTTC.

The CDR3 DNA sequence: TGTGCCAGCAGCGAGGACAGGGATAACTATGGCTACACCTTC. Translation gives CASSEDRDNYGYTF. The chain carries TRBV9 and TRBJ1-2, with 8 bases fitting TRBD1. The germline V gene encodes CDR1 SGDLS and CDR2 YYNGEE. The CDR3 runs to 14 residues. V lost 3 bases and J lost 1; bases outside the gene matches: 2.

V gene TRBV9 combines with J gene TRBJ2-7; 9 nucleotides align to TRBD1. CDR1 and CDR2 from the germline V gene are SGDLS and YYNGEE. The CDR3 consists of 14 residues. Unmatched junction bases numbered 5, after V lost 4 bases and J lost 3 bases. CDR3 sequence (DNA): TGTGCCAGCAGCAAGGGACAGGGTCACTACGAGCAGTACTTC. The encoded protein is CASSKGQGHYEQYF.

The chain carries TRBV19 and TRBJ1-6; TRBD1 aligns across 9 bases. The CDR3 has 18 residues. Germline CDR1 and CDR2: LNHDA and SQIVND (reference sequence). The ends lost 6 bases at V and 6 bases at J; junction bases unmatched: 15. The chain's CDR3 is CASSFPGQGLGGNSPLHF. CDR3 bases: TGTGCCAGTAGCTTCCCGGGACAGGGATTGGGGGGTAATTCACCCCTCCACTTT.

About this clone: The sample contains more than one DNA sequence encoding this CDR3. CDR3 loop: CASSYSSGNTIYF. CDR3 bases: TGTGCCAGCAGTTACTCTTCGGGAAACACCATATATTTT. The J gene is TRBJ1-3, the V gene TRBV6-5; no reliable D call. The CDR3 totals 13 residues. V lost 0 bases and J lost 4, with 4 bases in between. Looked up from germline, CDR1 is MNHEY and CDR2 is SVGAGI.

The V gene is TRBV11-2, the J gene TRBJ1-3; a possible D gene is TRBD1 (5 bases). The CDR3 contains 16 residues. Trimming took off 4 bases at V and 0 bases at J, with 13 bases between the two ends. CDR1 and CDR2 (germline): SGHAT, FQNNGV. This CDR3 reads CASSSVKGLSGNTIYF. In DNA form, the CDR3 reads TGTGCCAGCAGCTCCGTAAAGGGACTCTCTGGAAACACCATATATTTT.